The 28 T cell receptor beta chains given below trace back to one sample, sequenced in a study of blood T cell repertoires in COVID-19 (dated by TCRdb to about 2020). Library method: the immunoSEQ multiplex PCR assay. TCRdb mirrors the immuneACCESS table, restricted to in-frame sequences. Some clones are absent from its copies; in checked studies, under half trace to an unresolved V gene, and the reason for the others is unknown. The sample table records approximately 190,000 clones; around four fifths of these occur just once. Of the sample, around 20% is held by the ten largest clones. The sample consisted of peripheral blood. All receptors derive from a human donor in a cohort sampled during active COVID-19.

Only a few counts were recorded for this clone. The chain links TRBV27 to TRBJ2-7; D may be TRBD1 (6 bases). The CDR3 is 13 residues long. Trimming shortened V by 7 bases and J by 5 bases, and 15 bases separated the two germline ends. The germline gives CDR1 MNHEY, CDR2 SMNVEV (reference sequence). The CDR3 coding sequence is TGTGCCAGCATGACCCCAGGGGACCACGAGCAGTACTTC. Protein: CASMTPGDHEQYF.

The chain is built from TRBV30 and TRBJ1-1; TRBD1 might be the D (6 bases). With 3 bases removed from V and 2 bases from J, the gap between germline ends came to 22 bases. Germline V gene data show CDR1 as GTSNPN and CDR2 as SVGIG (reference sequence). The CDR3 is 17 residues long. The CDR3 DNA sequence: TGTGCCTGGAGCGGAATCAAACAGGACAGAGGCAACACTGAAGCTTTCTTT. Protein product: CAWSGIKQDRGNTEAFF.

The chain is built from TRBV6-1 and TRBJ1-1; 7 nucleotides match TRBD1. CDR1 and CDR2 from the germline V gene are MNHNS and SASEGT. The ends lost 3 bases at V and 2 bases at J; junction bases unmatched: 3. The CDR3 is 14 residues long. The CDR3 nucleotides read TGTGCCAGCAGTGATCAGGGGGTCAACACTGAAGCTTTCTTT. Its translation is CASSDQGVNTEAFF.

V gene TRBV5-1 combines with J gene TRBJ2-7; possibly TRBD2 for D (7 bases). Germline V CDR1 and CDR2: SGHRS, YFSETQ. The CDR3 covers 18 residues. Trimming removed 4 bases from V and 0 bases from J, with 23 bases in between. The CDR3 sequence is CASSPVAGEGGFSYEQYF. Here the CDR3 DNA reads TGCGCCAGCAGCCCCGTGGCGGGAGAAGGGGGGTTCTCCTACGAGCAGTACTTC.

The J gene is TRBJ2-2, the V gene TRBV10-3; D not resolved. This CDR3 spans 17 amino acids. Germline values: CDR1 ENHRY, CDR2 SYGVKD. The V gene lost 11 bases and the J gene lost 1 base, with 23 bases spanning the gap. The CDR3 sequence: CAAQAVGTRQNTGELFF. CDR3 coding DNA: TGTGCCGCCCAAGCTGTGGGTACGAGACAGAACACCGGGGAGCTGTTTTTT.

Remarks on this clone: The sample carries other DNA sequences with the same CDR3. The chain uses TRBV24-1 and TRBJ2-5; D is unclear. Germline-derived CDR1 and CDR2 are KGHDR and SFDVKD. V was trimmed by 5 bases and J by 1 base, leaving 7 bases between them. The CDR3 contains 13 residues. The CDR3, as DNA: TGTGCCACCAGTGTTACGGGCCAAGAGACCCAGTACTTC. Protein sequence: CATSVTGQETQYF.

The CDR3 protein is CAWTQRTRGVKAFF. The CDR3 DNA sequence: TGTGCCTGGACTCAGCGTACCAGGGGAGTGAAGGCTTTCTTT. The rearrangement uses TRBV30 and TRBJ1-1, with D possibly being TRBD1 (6 bases). The CDR3 length is 14 residues. With 4 bases removed from V and 11 bases from J, the gap between germline ends came to 23 bases. CDR1 is GTSNPN and CDR2 is SVGIG in the germline V gene (reference sequence).

Here the CDR3 DNA reads TGTGCCAGCAGCCAAGCCAAAGAAGGGAGAAGCACAGATACGCAGTATTTT. This gives the protein CASSQAKEGRSTDTQYF. This chain joins TRBV5-6 and TRBJ2-3; D may be TRBD2 (5 bases). This CDR3 is built from 17 residues. CDR1 and CDR2 from the germline V gene are SGHDT and YYEEEE. The V gene lost 4 bases and the J gene lost 0 bases, with 18 bases spanning the gap.

V gene TRBV5-1 combines with J gene TRBJ1-6; a weak D match, TRBD1 (5 bases). CDR3 size: 16 residues. Trimming left V 0 bases short and J 7 bases short, with 14 bases between. CDR1 and CDR2 from the germline V gene are SGHRS and YFSETQ. CDR3 loop: CASSLVRGILNSPLHF. The CDR3 DNA is TGCGCCAGCAGCTTGGTTCGGGGGATCCTCAATTCACCCCTCCACTTT.

The chain carries TRBV9 and TRBJ1-4, with D possibly TRBD1 on 5 matching bases. The germline gives CDR1 SGDLS, CDR2 YYNGEE. The CDR3 loop spans 14 amino acids. V was clipped by 5 bases and J by 7 bases, with 15 bases between them. Here the CDR3 DNA reads TGTGCCAGCAGTCCGGCCCAGGGAGGTGAAAAACTGTTTTTT. Translated: CASSPAQGGEKLFF.

CDR3: CSVEASGSPYEQYF. The CDR3 DNA follows: TGCAGCGTTGAGGCCAGCGGGAGTCCCTACGAGCAGTACTTC. This chain joins TRBV29-1 and TRBJ2-7, with 8 bases that match TRBD2. CDR1 is SQVTM, CDR2 ANQGSEA, per germline. V was pared by 3 bases and J by 2 bases, with 6 bases of the junction left unmatched. The CDR3 totals 14 residues.

The gene calls are TRBV7-2 and TRBJ1-2; D perhaps matches TRBD1 (5 bases). Looked up from germline, CDR1 is SGHTA and CDR2 is FQGNSA. The CDR3 is made up of 14 amino acids. V lost 3 bases and J 4 bases, leaving 12 bases between the germline ends. CDR3 in amino acids: CASSFSGVSYGYTF. CDR3 sequence (DNA): TGTGCCAGCAGCTTCTCGGGGGTTAGCTATGGCTACACCTTC.

The V call is TRBV4-1, the J call TRBJ2-7; no clear D. Per the germline V gene, CDR1 is MGHRA and CDR2 is YSYEKL. CDR3 length equals 15 residues. V was shortened by 1 base and J by 1 base, with 11 bases between the two germline ends. Here the CDR3 reads CASSQAFGLSYEQYV. The CDR3 DNA reads as TGCGCCAGCAGCCAAGCGTTTGGCCTTTCCTACGAGCAGTACGTC.

There are a few counts of this clone. The rearrangement uses TRBV6-6 and TRBJ2-7, with D unclear. Germline assignment: CDR1 MNHNY and CDR2 SVGAGI (reference sequence). V lost 6 bases and J lost 3, with 21 bases in between. The CDR3 is 16 residues long. The CDR3 DNA is TGTGCCAGCAGCTCCTGGGCCGGTTCCCAGAACTACGAGCAGTACGTC. It is translated as CASSSWAGSQNYEQYV.

V and J are TRBV7-9 and TRBJ1-2; perhaps TRBD1 as D (5 bases). The CDR3 consists of 16 residues. Germline assignment: CDR1 SEHNR and CDR2 FQNEAQ (reference sequence). Trimming shortened V by 5 bases and J by 1 base, and 17 bases separated the two germline ends. The CDR3 coding sequence is TGTGCCAGCAGCCCCCGAGGGACTAGCGTTAACTATGGCTACACCTTC. Its translation is CASSPRGTSVNYGYTF.

The V and J genes are TRBV2 and TRBJ1-1; 9 bases agree with TRBD1. This CDR3 is 17 amino acids long. The V and J ends lost 3 bases and 0 bases, in that order; junction bases with no gene match: 8. CDR1 is SNHLY and CDR2 is FYNNEI in the germline V gene. CDR3 DNA: TGTGCCAGCAGTGAGCGACAGGGGGGCACTTTGAACACTGAAGCTTTCTTT. Encoded protein: CASSERQGGTLNTEAFF.

The chain has TRBV7-3 and TRBJ2-2, with D maybe TRBD2 (7 bases). The germline V gene has CDR1 SGHTA and CDR2 FQGTGA. Trimming took 3 bases from V and 0 from J, leaving 14 bases between them. The CDR3 extends over 17 amino acids. The CDR3 region has the DNA TGTGCCAGCAGCTTTTTCACCGGGGGGCCGAACACCGGGGAGCTGTTTTTT. Protein sequence: CASSFFTGGPNTGELFF.

The rearrangement uses TRBV6-5 and TRBJ1-3; the D gene is possibly TRBD1 (6 bases). Trimming took 6 bases from V and 2 from J, leaving 14 bases between them. Germline lookup yields CDR1 MNHEY and CDR2 SVGAGI. The CDR3 is made up of 15 amino acids. The CDR3 DNA is TGTGCCAGCAGAGAGACAGGAGCTACTGGAAACACCATATATTTT. This codes for CASRETGATGNTIYF.

V gene TRBV18 combines with J gene TRBJ1-1; D gene uncertain. Trimming pared 1 base from V and 2 bases from J, leaving 11 bases between. Germline CDR1 KGHSH, CDR2 LQKENI. The CDR3 sequence is 15 residues long. The CDR3 DNA sequence: TGTGCCAGCTCACCACGGCGGGGTGTAAACACTGAAGCTTTCTTT. Its translation is CASSPRRGVNTEAFF.

The chain is built from TRBV15 and TRBJ2-3; 12 bases match TRBD2. V was pared by 0 bases and J by 6 bases, with 10 bases of the junction left unmatched. Germline V gives CDR1 LNHNV, CDR2 YYDKDF (reference sequence). CDR3 size: 18 residues. DNA of the CDR3: TGTGCCACCAGCAGAGAGGCTAGCGGGAGGGCCCTGAGCGATACGCAGTATTTT. This codes for CATSREASGRALSDTQYF.

Only one count was recorded for this clone. The J gene is TRBJ1-1, the V gene TRBV6-4; D ambiguous. This CDR3 is 15 amino acids long. The V gene's germline CDR1 is MRHNA and CDR2 SNTAGT. V was shortened by 0 bases and J by 6 bases, with 14 bases between the two germline ends. The CDR3 region has the DNA TGTGCCAGCAGTGACTCGGCAGGCGAGAAGGCTGAAGCTTTCTTT. Encoded protein: CASSDSAGEKAEAFF.

The gene calls are TRBV29-1 and TRBJ1-1, with a weak D call TRBD1 (5 bases). Germline V lookup: CDR1 SQVTM, CDR2 ANQGSEA. The V end was cut by 7 bases, the J end by 10 bases, with 19 bases between. CDR3 length: 12 amino acids. The CDR3 coding sequence is TGCAGCGGGGGCCGGGGAGGGCCTCTAGCTTTCTTT. Encoded protein: CSGGRGGPLAFF.

The chain combines TRBV10-3 with TRBJ2-2; TRBD2 matches 10 bases. From germline, CDR1 is ENHRY and CDR2 SYGVKD. V was pared by 6 bases and J by 3 bases, with 4 bases of the junction left unmatched. The CDR3 length is 15 residues. This CDR3 is CAIRPSGRDTGELFF. The CDR3 DNA is TGTGCCATCAGACCCAGCGGGAGGGACACCGGGGAGCTGTTTTTT.

This clone was counted once. This sequence joins TRBV28 and TRBJ2-7; 9 bases align to TRBD1. The CDR3 is made up of 19 amino acids. The germline CDR1 and CDR2 sequences are MDHEN and SYDVKM. J was trimmed by 0 bases and V by 4 bases; bases with no gene match: 16. The CDR3 is CASSSQGQGLAVSSYEQYF. CDR3 coding DNA: TGTGCCAGCAGTTCCCAGGGACAGGGCCTAGCGGTCAGCTCCTACGAGCAGTACTTC.

The J gene is TRBJ2-7, the V gene TRBV7-2, with D tentatively TRBD2 (5 bases). The germline gives CDR1 SGHTA, CDR2 FQGNSA. The V and J ends lost 6 bases and 0 bases respectively, with 12 bases between them. This CDR3 has 14 residues. The CDR3 DNA sequence: TGTGCCAGCAGGGAGGCGGGCCGCTCCTACGAGCAGTACTTC. It yields the protein CASREAGRSYEQYF.

This chain uses TRBV7-6 with TRBJ1-5; D unresolved. Germline-derived CDR1 and CDR2 are SGHVS and FNYEAQ. Trimming removed 2 bases from V and 0 bases from J, with 8 bases in between. This CDR3 spans 15 amino acids. In DNA, the CDR3 is TGTGCCAGCAGCTTAATGTCTAATAGCAATCAGCCCCAGCATTTT. Translation: CASSLMSNSNQPQHF.

In its sample, this clone was seen once. The chain uses TRBV30 and TRBJ2-5, with a possible D match to TRBD1 (6 bases). This CDR3 region has 13 residues. Germline assignment: CDR1 GTSNPN and CDR2 SVGIG (reference sequence). Trimming left V 2 bases short and J 5 bases short, with 12 bases between. CDR3 nucleotide sequence: TGTGCCTGGAGTCACAGGGTGGGGGAGACCCAGTACTTC. It translates to CAWSHRVGETQYF.

This chain joins TRBV2 and TRBJ2-6; tentatively, D is TRBD1 (5 bases). The germline CDR1 and CDR2 sequences are SNHLY and FYNNEI. With 10 bases removed from V and 3 bases from J, the gap between germline ends came to 19 bases. The CDR3 spans 16 residues. CDR3 bases: TGTGCCACCCAGGGAAGGGGTTTCCTTGGGGCCAACGTCCTGACTTTC. The encoded protein is CATQGRGFLGANVLTF.